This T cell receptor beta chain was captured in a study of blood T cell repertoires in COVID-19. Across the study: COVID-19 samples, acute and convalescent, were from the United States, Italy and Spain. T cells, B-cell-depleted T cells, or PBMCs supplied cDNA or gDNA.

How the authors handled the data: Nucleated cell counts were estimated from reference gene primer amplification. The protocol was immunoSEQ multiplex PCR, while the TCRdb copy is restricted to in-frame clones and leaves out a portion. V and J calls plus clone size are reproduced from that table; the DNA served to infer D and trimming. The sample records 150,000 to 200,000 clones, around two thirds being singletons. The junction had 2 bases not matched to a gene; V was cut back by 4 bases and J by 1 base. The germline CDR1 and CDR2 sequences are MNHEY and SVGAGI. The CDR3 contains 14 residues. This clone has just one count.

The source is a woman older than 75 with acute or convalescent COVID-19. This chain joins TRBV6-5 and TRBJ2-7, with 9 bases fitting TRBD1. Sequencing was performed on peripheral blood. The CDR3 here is CASSWTGESYEQYF. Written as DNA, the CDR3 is TGTGCCAGCAGTTGGACAGGGGAATCCTACGAGCAGTACTTC.